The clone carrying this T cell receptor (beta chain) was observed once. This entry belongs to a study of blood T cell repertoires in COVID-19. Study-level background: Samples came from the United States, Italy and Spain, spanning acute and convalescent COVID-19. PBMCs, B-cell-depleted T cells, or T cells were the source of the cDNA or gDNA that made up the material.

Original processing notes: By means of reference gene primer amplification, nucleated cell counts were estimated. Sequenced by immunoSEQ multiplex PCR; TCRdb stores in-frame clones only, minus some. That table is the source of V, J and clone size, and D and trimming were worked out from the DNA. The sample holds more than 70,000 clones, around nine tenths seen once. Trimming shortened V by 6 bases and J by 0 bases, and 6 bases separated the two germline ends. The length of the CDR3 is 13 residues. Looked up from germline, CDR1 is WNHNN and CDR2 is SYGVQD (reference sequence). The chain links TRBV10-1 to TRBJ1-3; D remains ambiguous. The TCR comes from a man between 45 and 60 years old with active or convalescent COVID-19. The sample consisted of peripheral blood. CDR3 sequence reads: CASSDFSGNTIYF. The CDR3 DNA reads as TGCGCCAGCAGCGACTTCTCTGGAAACACCATATATTTT.